This entry features one T cell receptor beta chain sequence. Its antigen remains unidentified. These data belong to a study of early T cells in non-severe SARS-CoV-2 infection. Study summary: Bulk RNA from unsorted whole blood was sequenced; chains were unpaired.

Trimming took 1 base from V and 2 from J, leaving 14 bases between them. CDR1 is MGHRA and CDR2 is YSYEKL in the germline V gene. The CDR3 is 16 amino acids. Whole-study results and caveats: Missing private and CD4 specificities, VDJdb matching favored anti-spike CD8 responses.

Unique molecular identifiers were attached to individual cDNA molecules. TCRdb itself ran the 5' RACE reads through MiXCR, one entry per CDR3 protein. The sample contains around 53,000 distinct CDR3 sequences, 12% of which appear only once. The clonotype comes from an adult who was a healthcare worker with PCR-confirmed SARS-CoV-2 infection or an uninfected control (not recorded which). The rearrangement uses TRBV4-1 and TRBJ1-2; D is unclear. The sample taken for sequencing was whole blood. CDR3 sequence: CASSQVPGGLNYGYTF. The CDR3 DNA is TGCGCCAGCAGCCAAGTCCCGGGAGGGTTGAACTATGGCTACACCTTC.